Sequencing of this T cell receptor beta chain was carried out in a study of blood T cell repertoires in COVID-19. Overall study context: The United States, Italy and Spain provided the acute and convalescent COVID-19 samples. Sources were T cells, B-cell-depleted T cells, or PBMCs; the material itself was cDNA or gDNA.

In the original workflow: Reference gene primers were amplified, and this amplification served to estimate nucleated cell counts. The repertoire was sequenced with immunoSEQ multiplex PCR; TCRdb's copy has only in-frame clones and lacks some. V and J calls and clone size are copied from that table; D and trimming were computed from the DNA. The sample consists of some 31,000 clones, about 90% of them appearing once. There are 15 residues in the CDR3. After removal of 1 base from V and 5 bases from J, the junction contained 6 bases not matched to a gene. Germline assignment: CDR1 SGHRS and CDR2 YFSETQ.

The source of this sequence is a man in his fifties or sixties with active COVID-19. Sequencing used peripheral blood. The genes are TRBV5-1 and TRBJ1-1; 9 bases map to TRBD1. CDR3 protein: CASSLTGGLRTEAFF. The CDR3 DNA reads TGCGCCAGCAGCTTGACAGGGGGCTTGAGGACTGAAGCTTTCTTT.